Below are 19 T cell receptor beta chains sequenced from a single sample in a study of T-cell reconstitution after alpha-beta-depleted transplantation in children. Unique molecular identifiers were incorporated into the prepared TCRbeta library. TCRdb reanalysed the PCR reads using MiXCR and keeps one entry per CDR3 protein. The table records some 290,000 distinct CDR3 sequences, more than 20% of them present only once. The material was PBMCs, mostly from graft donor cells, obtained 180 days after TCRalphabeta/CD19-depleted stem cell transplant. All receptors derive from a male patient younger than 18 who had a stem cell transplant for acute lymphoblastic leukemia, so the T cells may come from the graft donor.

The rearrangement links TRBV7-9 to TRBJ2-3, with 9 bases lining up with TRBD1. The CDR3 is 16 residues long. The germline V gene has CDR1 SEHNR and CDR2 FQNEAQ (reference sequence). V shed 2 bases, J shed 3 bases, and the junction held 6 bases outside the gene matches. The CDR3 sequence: CASSLSQGAGTDTQYF. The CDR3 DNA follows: TGTGCCAGCAGCTTATCACAGGGGGCCGGGACAGATACGCAGTATTTT.

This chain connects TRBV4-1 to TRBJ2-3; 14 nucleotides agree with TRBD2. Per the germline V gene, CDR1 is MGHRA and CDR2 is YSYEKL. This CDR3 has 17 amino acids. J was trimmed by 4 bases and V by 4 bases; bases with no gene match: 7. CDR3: CASSPMGLAGAADTQYF. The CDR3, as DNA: TGCGCCAGCAGCCCCATGGGACTAGCGGGAGCCGCAGATACGCAGTATTTT.

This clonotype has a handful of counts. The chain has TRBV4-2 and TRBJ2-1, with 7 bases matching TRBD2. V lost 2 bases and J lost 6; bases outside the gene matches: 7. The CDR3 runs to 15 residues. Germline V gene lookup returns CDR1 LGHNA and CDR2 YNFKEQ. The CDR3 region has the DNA TGTGCCAGCAGCCAAAGCGGGATTCGGTCCAATGAGCAGTTCTTC. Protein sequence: CASSQSGIRSNEQFF.

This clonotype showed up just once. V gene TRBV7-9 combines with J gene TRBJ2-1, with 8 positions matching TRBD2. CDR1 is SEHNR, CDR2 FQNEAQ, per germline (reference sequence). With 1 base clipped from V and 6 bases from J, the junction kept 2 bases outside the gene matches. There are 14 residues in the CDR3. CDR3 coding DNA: TGTGCCAGCAGCTTAGGGACTAGCATCAATGAGCAGTTCTTC. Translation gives CASSLGTSINEQFF. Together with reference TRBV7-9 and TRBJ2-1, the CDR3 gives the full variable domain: DTGVSQNPRHKITKRGQNVTFRCDPISEHNRLYWYRQTLGQGPEFLTYFQNEAQLEKSRLLSDRFSAERPKGSFSTLEIQRTEQGDSAMYLCASSLGTSINEQFFGPGTRLTVL.

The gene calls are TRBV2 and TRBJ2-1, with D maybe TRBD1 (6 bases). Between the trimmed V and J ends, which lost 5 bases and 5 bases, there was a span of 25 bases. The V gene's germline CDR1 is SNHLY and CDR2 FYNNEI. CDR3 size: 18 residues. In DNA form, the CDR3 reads TGTGCCAGCAGTACCTCGAGGGAGCAATCCGGGACAAACAATGAGCAGTTCTTC. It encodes CASSTSREQSGTNNEQFF.

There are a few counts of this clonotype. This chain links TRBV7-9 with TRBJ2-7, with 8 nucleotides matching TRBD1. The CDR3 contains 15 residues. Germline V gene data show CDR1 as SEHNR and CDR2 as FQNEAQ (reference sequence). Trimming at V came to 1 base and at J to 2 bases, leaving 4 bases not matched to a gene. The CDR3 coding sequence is TGTGCCAGCAGCTTAGGATGGACAGGGACCTACGAGCAGTACTTC. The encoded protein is CASSLGWTGTYEQYF.

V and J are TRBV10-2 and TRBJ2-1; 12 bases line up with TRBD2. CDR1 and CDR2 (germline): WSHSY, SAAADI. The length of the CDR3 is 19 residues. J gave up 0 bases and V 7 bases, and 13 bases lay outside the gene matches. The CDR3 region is CASTRLAGEGGSSYNEQFF. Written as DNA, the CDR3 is TGCGCCAGCACAAGACTAGCGGGAGAGGGTGGGAGCTCCTACAATGAGCAGTTCTTC.

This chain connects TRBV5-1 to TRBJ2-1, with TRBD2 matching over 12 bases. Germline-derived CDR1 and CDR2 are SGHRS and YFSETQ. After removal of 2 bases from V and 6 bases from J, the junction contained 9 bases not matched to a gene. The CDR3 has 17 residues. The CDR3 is CASSFTPTSGSINEQFF. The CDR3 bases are TGCGCCAGCAGCTTTACGCCGACTAGCGGGAGCATCAATGAGCAGTTCTTC.

The CDR3 DNA reads as TGTGCCAGCAGATTGACCGGGAGGACGGCGGAGCAGTACTTC. Protein sequence: CASRLTGRTAEQYF. The J gene is TRBJ2-7, the V gene TRBV5-6; 7 nucleotides agree with TRBD2. CDR1 is SGHDT, CDR2 YYEEEE, per germline. V shed 5 bases, J shed 7 bases, and the junction held 12 bases outside the gene matches. The length of the CDR3 is 14 residues. The full variable domain, rest sourced from reference TRBV5-6 and TRBJ2-7, is DAGVTQSPTHLIKTRGQQVTLRCSPKSGHDTVSWYQQALGQGPQFIFQYYEEEERQRGNFPDRFSGHQFPNYSSELNVNALLLGDSALYLCASRLTGRTAEQYFGPGTRLTVT.

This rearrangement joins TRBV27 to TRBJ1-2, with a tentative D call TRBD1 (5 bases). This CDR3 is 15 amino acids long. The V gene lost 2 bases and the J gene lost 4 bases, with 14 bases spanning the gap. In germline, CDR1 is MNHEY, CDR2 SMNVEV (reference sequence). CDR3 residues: CASSLGAGLGYGYTF. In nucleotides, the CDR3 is TGTGCCAGCAGTTTAGGGGCAGGGTTGGGCTATGGCTACACCTTC.

The CDR3 DNA sequence: TGTGCCAGCAGCGTTCTAGCGGACGCCAGGGGTGGAGAGCAGTACTTC. Amino acids: CASSVLADARGGEQYF. The J gene is TRBJ2-7, the V gene TRBV7-6; TRBD2 is a possible D gene (7 bases). Trimming removed 5 bases from V and 7 bases from J, with 24 bases in between. The germline gives CDR1 SGHVS, CDR2 FNYEAQ. The CDR3 extends over 16 amino acids.

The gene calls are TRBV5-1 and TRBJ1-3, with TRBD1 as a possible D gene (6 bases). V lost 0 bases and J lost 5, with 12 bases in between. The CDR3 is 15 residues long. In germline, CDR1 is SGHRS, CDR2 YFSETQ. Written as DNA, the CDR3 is TGCGCCAGCAGCTTGGAGATCGGGGGGCGAAACACCATATATTTT. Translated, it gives CASSLEIGGRNTIYF. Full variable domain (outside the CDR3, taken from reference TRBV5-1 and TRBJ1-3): KAGVTQTPRYLIKTRGQQVTLSCSPISGHRSVSWYQQTPGQGLQFLFEYFSETQRNKGNFPGRFSGRQFSNSRSEMNVSTLELGDSALYLCASSLEIGGRNTIYFGEGSWLTVV.

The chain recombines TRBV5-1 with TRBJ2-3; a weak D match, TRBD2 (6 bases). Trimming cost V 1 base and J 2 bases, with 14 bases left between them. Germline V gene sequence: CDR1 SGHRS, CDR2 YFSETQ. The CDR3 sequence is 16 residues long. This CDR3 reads CASSLRGLGNTDTQYF. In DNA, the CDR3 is TGCGCCAGCAGCTTGAGGGGACTTGGAAACACAGATACGCAGTATTTT. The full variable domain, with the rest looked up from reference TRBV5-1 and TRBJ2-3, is KAGVTQTPRYLIKTRGQQVTLSCSPISGHRSVSWYQQTPGQGLQFLFEYFSETQRNKGNFPGRFSGRQFSNSRSEMNVSTLELGDSALYLCASSLRGLGNTDTQYFGPGTRLTVL.

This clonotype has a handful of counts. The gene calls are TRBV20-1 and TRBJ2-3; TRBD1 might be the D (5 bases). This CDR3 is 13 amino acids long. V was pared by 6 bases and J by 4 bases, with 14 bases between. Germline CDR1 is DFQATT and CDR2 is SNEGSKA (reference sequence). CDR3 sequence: CSASRAVADTQYF. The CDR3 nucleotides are TGCAGTGCAAGCAGGGCGGTGGCAGATACGCAGTATTTT.

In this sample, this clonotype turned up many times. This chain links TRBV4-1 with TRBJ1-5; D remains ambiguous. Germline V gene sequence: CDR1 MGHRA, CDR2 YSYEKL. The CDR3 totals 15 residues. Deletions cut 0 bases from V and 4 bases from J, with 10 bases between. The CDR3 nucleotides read TGCGCCAGCAGCCAAGATCCAGGCGCAAATCAGCCCCAGCATTTT. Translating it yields CASSQDPGANQPQHF.

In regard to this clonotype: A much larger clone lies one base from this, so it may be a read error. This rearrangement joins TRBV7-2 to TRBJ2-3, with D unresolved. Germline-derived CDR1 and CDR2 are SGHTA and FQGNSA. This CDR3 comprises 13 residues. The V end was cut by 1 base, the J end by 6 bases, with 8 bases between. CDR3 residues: CASSLGRRDTQYF. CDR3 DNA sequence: TGTGCCAGCAGCTTAGGGCGAAGGGATACGCAGTATTTT.

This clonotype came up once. As DNA, the CDR3 is TGTGCCAGCGCGCGACTAGCGGGAGGGATTAGTGAGACCCAGTACTTC. It yields the protein CASARLAGGISETQYF. This sequence joins TRBV2 and TRBJ2-5, with 14 bases lining up with TRBD2. With 8 bases clipped from V and 5 bases from J, the junction kept 10 bases outside the gene matches. The length of the CDR3 is 16 residues. Germline CDR1 reads SNHLY; CDR2 reads FYNNEI.

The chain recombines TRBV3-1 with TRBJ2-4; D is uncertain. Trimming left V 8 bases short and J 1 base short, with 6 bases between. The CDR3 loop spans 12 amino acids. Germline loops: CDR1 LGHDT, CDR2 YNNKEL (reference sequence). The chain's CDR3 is CASGVAKNIQYF. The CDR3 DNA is TGTGCCAGCGGGGTGGCCAAAAACATTCAGTACTTC.

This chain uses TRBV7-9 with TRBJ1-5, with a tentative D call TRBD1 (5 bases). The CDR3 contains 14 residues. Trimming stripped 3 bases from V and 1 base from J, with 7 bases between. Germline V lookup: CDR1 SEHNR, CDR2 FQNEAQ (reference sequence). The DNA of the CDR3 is TGTGCCAGCAGCTTTAGACAGAGCAATCAGCCCCAGCATTTT. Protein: CASSFRQSNQPQHF.